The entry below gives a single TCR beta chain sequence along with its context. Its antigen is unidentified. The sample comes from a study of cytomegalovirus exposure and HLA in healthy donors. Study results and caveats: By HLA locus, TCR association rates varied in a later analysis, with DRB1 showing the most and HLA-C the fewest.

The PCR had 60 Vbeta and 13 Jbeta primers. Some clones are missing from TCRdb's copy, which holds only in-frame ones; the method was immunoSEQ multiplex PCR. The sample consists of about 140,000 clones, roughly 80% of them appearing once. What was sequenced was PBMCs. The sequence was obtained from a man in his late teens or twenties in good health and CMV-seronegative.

The CDR3 nucleotides read TGTGCCAGCAGTGAATTGGCGGCCCCTGGCACTGAAGCTTTCTTT. It translates to CASSELAAPGTEAFF. The chain combines TRBV6-1 with TRBJ1-1; D is unclear. This CDR3 region has 15 residues. Germline V gene data show CDR1 as MNHNS and CDR2 as SASEGT. V shed 2 bases and J shed 4 bases, with 14 bases lying between them.